The 24 T cell receptor beta chains below were found in one sample sequenced in a study of blood T cell repertoires in COVID-19. The table came from immunoSEQ multiplex PCR; TCRdb's copy has only in-frame clones and leaves some out. The sample records about 140,000 clones, around 82% being singletons. Sequenced: peripheral blood. Receptors were obtained from a woman between 55 and 75 years old with acute or convalescent COVID-19.

CDR3 sequence reads: CASRGVRESGDTQYF. Written as DNA, the CDR3 is TGTGCCAGCAGGGGGGTGCGGGAGTCGGGAGATACGCAGTATTTT. The rearrangement links TRBV3-1 (or the pseudogene TRBV3-2) to TRBJ2-3; 7 bases match TRBD2. Trimming cost V 6 bases and J 5 bases; bases outside gene matches: 11. Germline V CDR1 and CDR2: LGHDT, YNNKEL (reference sequence). This CDR3 has 15 amino acids.

The chain uses TRBV2 and TRBJ2-1; 9 bases fit TRBD2. J was trimmed by 4 bases and V by 2 bases; bases with no gene match: 15. CDR3 size: 19 residues. The germline V gene has CDR1 SNHLY and CDR2 FYNNEI. The CDR3 spells CASSELGVASGAPYNEQFF. Written as DNA, the CDR3 is TGTGCCAGCAGTGAATTGGGGGTTGCTAGCGGGGCTCCTTACAATGAGCAGTTCTTC. The whole variable domain, filled in from reference TRBV2 and TRBJ2-1, reads EPEVTQTPSHQVTQMGQEVILRCVPISNHLYFYWYRQILGQKVEFLVSFYNNEISEKSEIFDDQFSVERPDGSNFTLKIRSTKLEDSAMYFCASSELGVASGAPYNEQFFGPGTRLTVL.

The chain recombines TRBV6-5 with TRBJ2-7, with D unresolved. The CDR3 is made up of 13 amino acids. V lost 1 base and J lost 0, with 4 bases in between. CDR1 MNHEY and CDR2 SVGAGI come from the germline V gene. Here the CDR3 DNA reads TGTGCCAGCAGTTACTTGAGCTCCTACGAGCAGTACTTC. It specifies CASSYLSSYEQYF.

The chain joins TRBV28 to TRBJ1-1; D is perhaps TRBD1 (5 bases). Trimming cost V 7 bases and J 6 bases, with 15 bases left between them. CDR1 is MDHEN and CDR2 is SYDVKM in the germline V gene. The CDR3 is 13 amino acids. The CDR3 is CASTPGGSPEAFF. The CDR3 DNA is TGTGCCAGCACGCCGGGGGGGAGTCCTGAAGCTTTCTTT.

The chain recombines TRBV5-4 with TRBJ1-1; D ambiguous. Trimming left V 2 bases short and J 3 bases short, with 11 bases between. Germline lookup yields CDR1 SGHNT and CDR2 YYREEE (reference sequence). This CDR3 contains 14 residues. The DNA for the CDR3 is TGTGCCAGCAGCTTATCTGGGAGGGACACTGAAGCTTTCTTT. Amino acids: CASSLSGRDTEAFF. Combining the CDR3 with reference TRBV5-4 and TRBJ1-1 gives the whole variable domain ETGVTQSPTHLIKTRGQQVTLRCSSQSGHNTVSWYQQALGQGPQFIFQYYREEENGRGNFPPRFSGLQFPNYSSELNVNALELDDSALYLCASSLSGRDTEAFFGQGTRLTVV.

V gene TRBV1 combines with J gene TRBJ2-1; the table gives TRBD2 as D, unverified against the DNA. TRBV1 is annotated as a pseudogene. This CDR3 has 17 residues. The CDR3 spells CTSSAGGTSGSPGEQFF. Here the CDR3 DNA reads TGCACCAGCAGCGCTGGGGGGACTAGCGGGAGCCCGGGTGAGCAGTTCTTC.

The chain joins TRBV7-8 to TRBJ2-7; the match to TRBD1 covers 9 bases. In germline, CDR1 is SGHVS, CDR2 FQNEAQ. This CDR3 spans 15 amino acids. V lost 3 bases and J lost 3; bases outside the gene matches: 6. CDR3 in DNA: TGTGCCAGCAGCTTGGGACAGGGAGGGGGCTACGAGCAGTACTTC. This codes for CASSLGQGGGYEQYF.

This chain uses TRBV7-2 with TRBJ1-2, with 9 bases matching TRBD1. The junction had 18 bases not matched to a gene; V was cut back by 5 bases and J by 8 bases. CDR3 length: 17 amino acids. The germline gives CDR1 SGHTA, CDR2 FQGNSA. The CDR3 is CASSPSIGTGLFGGYTF. In nucleotides, the CDR3 is TGTGCCAGCAGCCCGTCCATCGGGACAGGGTTATTCGGGGGCTACACCTTC.

The chain is built from TRBV24-1 and TRBJ2-2; D not resolved. The ends were cut back, 9 bases at V and 3 bases at J, with 7 bases in the middle. The CDR3 covers 12 residues. Germline V CDR1 and CDR2: KGHDR, SFDVKD. In nucleotides, the CDR3 is TGTGCCACCGCAGCGTACACCGGGGAGCTGTTTTTT. Protein sequence: CATAAYTGELFF.

V is TRBV12-3 or TRBV12-4 and J is TRBJ2-1; no clear D gene. The germline V and J ends were trimmed by 5 bases and 6 bases, with 5 bases remaining between them. The CDR3 length is 11 residues. Here the CDR3 reads CASSQLNEQFF. The CDR3, as DNA: TGTGCCAGCAGTCAACTCAATGAGCAGTTCTTC.

The chain carries TRBV29-1 and TRBJ1-1; D gene ambiguous. Trimming left V 0 bases short and J 8 bases short, with 7 bases between. Germline V gene data show CDR1 as SQVTM and CDR2 as ANQGSEA. The CDR3 covers 11 residues. Here the CDR3 reads CSVEDLREAFF. In DNA, the CDR3 is TGCAGCGTTGAAGATCTGAGAGAAGCTTTCTTT.

The CDR3 sequence: CASSLGTSGYEQYF. The CDR3 DNA reads TGTGCCAGCAGCTTGGGCACTAGCGGTTACGAGCAGTACTTC. The J gene is TRBJ2-7, the V gene TRBV5-4; 8 bases fit TRBD2. Germline-derived CDR1 and CDR2 are SGHNT and YYREEE (reference sequence). Losses at the gene ends were 0 bases for V and 4 bases for J; bases not matched to a gene: 3. There are 14 residues in the CDR3.

CDR3 bases: TGTGCCACCAGTGATATTCGGACAGCTTATACGCAGTATTTT. Translated, it gives CATSDIRTAYTQYF. The chain has TRBV24-1 and TRBJ2-3, with a tentative D call TRBD1 (6 bases). The V end was cut by 3 bases, the J end by 7 bases, with 13 bases between. Per germline, CDR1 KGHDR and CDR2 SFDVKD. The CDR3 is 14 residues long.

The V call is TRBV11-3, the J call TRBJ2-2; 12 nucleotides match TRBD2. CDR1 is SGHNT, CDR2 YENEEA, per germline. This CDR3 is built from 17 residues. The ends lost 6 bases at V and 2 bases at J; junction bases unmatched: 7. DNA of the CDR3: TGTGCCAGCAGACCCGTAGGACTAGCGGGAAACACCGGGGAGCTGTTTTTT. Translating it yields CASRPVGLAGNTGELFF.

The chain has TRBV5-1 and TRBJ2-7; TRBD2 matches at 7 bases. V was clipped by 4 bases and J by 6 bases; unmatched bases: 10. The CDR3 is made up of 14 amino acids. The germline V gene has CDR1 SGHRS and CDR2 YFSETQ. The CDR3 DNA reads TGCGCCAGCAGCGCCGGGACTACCGCTTCCGAGCAGTACTTC. Translated: CASSAGTTASEQYF.

This chain uses TRBV6-5 with TRBJ2-4, with D tentatively TRBD2 (5 bases). CDR3 size: 14 residues. Trimming left V 5 bases short and J 0 bases short, with 8 bases between. Germline V lookup: CDR1 MNHEY, CDR2 SVGAGI. The CDR3 sequence: CASSRGLAKNIQYF. Here the CDR3 DNA reads TGTGCCAGCAGTAGAGGGTTAGCCAAAAACATTCAGTACTTC.

CDR3 sequence reads: CACWRGGYGYTF. The CDR3 DNA reads TGTGCCTGCTGGCGGGGCGGCTATGGCTACACCTTC. The chain joins TRBV30 to TRBJ1-2, with D perhaps matching TRBD1 (5 bases). V shed 6 bases and J shed 4 bases, with 12 bases lying between them. This CDR3 comprises 12 residues. CDR1 is GTSNPN and CDR2 is SVGIG in the germline V gene (reference sequence).

The chain is built from TRBV18 and TRBJ2-7, with a possible D match to TRBD1 (5 bases). V shed 3 bases and J shed 2 bases, with 11 bases lying between them. Germline V gene lookup returns CDR1 KGHSH and CDR2 LQKENI. The CDR3 sequence is 14 residues long. The CDR3: CASSPSQGPYEQYF. As DNA, the CDR3 is TGTGCCAGCTCACCTTCCCAGGGCCCCTACGAGCAGTACTTC.

The chain carries TRBV5-8 and TRBJ2-5; D ambiguous. The CDR3 is 11 amino acids. Germline loops: CDR1 SGHTS, CDR2 YDEGEE. The V gene lost 4 bases and the J gene lost 6 bases, with 7 bases spanning the gap. CDR3 residues: CASSPHQTQYF. The CDR3 nucleotides are TGTGCCAGCAGCCCCCATCAGACCCAGTACTTC.

This clone showed up just once. V and J are TRBV28 and TRBJ2-1; 7 bases line up with TRBD1. V lost 7 bases to trimming and J lost 4 bases; unmatched junction nucleotides: 10. Germline V lookup: CDR1 MDHEN, CDR2 SYDVKM. The CDR3 extends over 15 amino acids. The DNA of the CDR3 is TGTGCCAGCATCGACACCGACAGGGTTTACAATGAGCAGTTCTTC. This gives the protein CASIDTDRVYNEQFF.

This clone was detected only once. This chain connects TRBV19 to TRBJ1-4; D not resolved. Germline loops: CDR1 LNHDA, CDR2 SQIVND (reference sequence). The CDR3 spans 15 residues. The V and J ends lost 5 bases and 10 bases respectively, with 20 bases between them. The CDR3 coding sequence is TGTGCCAGTAGTGGTGGGAGTTTACTTACGGGAAAACTGTTTTTT. Protein product: CASSGGSLLTGKLFF.

The table lists this clone with a count of one. The chain is built from TRBV6-5 and TRBJ1-6, with TRBD1 matching over 7 bases. Germline values: CDR1 MNHEY, CDR2 SVGAGI. The length of the CDR3 is 16 residues. The junction had 3 bases not matched to a gene; V was cut back by 4 bases and J by 0 bases. CDR3 sequence reads: CASSLGQSSYNSPLHF. CDR3 sequence (DNA): TGTGCCAGCAGTTTGGGACAGAGCTCCTATAATTCACCCCTCCACTTT.

The chain joins TRBV11-3 to TRBJ2-3; D possibly corresponds to TRBD1 (5 bases). The V gene's germline CDR1 is SGHNT and CDR2 YENEEA. V was shortened by 1 base and J by 6 bases, with 11 bases between the two germline ends. The CDR3 length is 14 residues. CDR3 DNA sequence: TGTGCCAGCAGCTTAGGGGGCCTAGGGGATACGCAGTATTTT. Translating it yields CASSLGGLGDTQYF.

V and J are TRBV9 and TRBJ2-7; 9 bases map to TRBD1. Germline V gene sequence: CDR1 SGDLS, CDR2 YYNGEE. The trim removed 3 bases at V and 4 bases at J, leaving 14 bases unmatched. The CDR3 has 17 amino acids. CDR3 residues: CASSASRLTGGSYEQYF. The DNA for the CDR3 is TGTGCCAGCAGCGCGTCTAGATTGACAGGGGGGAGTTACGAGCAGTACTTC.